This section outlines one T cell receptor (beta chain) sequence together with its context. Methods used by the authors: Counts of nucleated cells, estimated from reference gene primer amplification, were obtained. Generated by immunoSEQ multiplex PCR, the TCRdb table keeps only in-frame clones and is missing some. The V and J calls and clone size come from that table; D and trimming were worked out from the DNA. The sample gives 200,000 to 250,000 clones, roughly four fifths of which show up once; roughly 7.8% is in the top ten. The source of the sample is a study of blood T cell repertoires in COVID-19. Study summary: Italy, Spain and the United States were the sources of the convalescent and acute COVID-19 samples. T cells, B-cell-depleted T cells, or PBMCs provided the cDNA or gDNA that served as material.

Patients in Seattle were enrolled during active infection, then followed longitudinally. CDR3 size: 15 residues. J was trimmed by 3 bases and V by 1 base; bases with no gene match: 3. Germline V gene sequence: CDR1 SGHTA, CDR2 FQGNSA. Sequencing was performed on peripheral blood. The chain is built from TRBV7-2 and TRBJ2-1; 7 bases are shared with TRBD2. This sequence was found in a woman aged 80 or over with COVID-19, enrolled during active disease. CDR3 sequence: CASSLEASGYNEQFF. CDR3 nucleotides: TGTGCCAGCAGCTTAGAGGCTAGCGGCTACAATGAGCAGTTCTTC.